This T cell receptor (beta chain) was identified during a study of control samples from healthy donors and cancer patients. The CDR3 length is 15 residues. Germline values: CDR1 SQVTM, CDR2 ANQGSEA. J gave up 1 base and V 7 bases, and 11 bases lay outside the gene matches. Sequenced by immunoSEQ multiplex PCR; TCRdb stores in-frame clones only, minus some. The table includes fewer than 40,000 clones, over 85% detected once. The specimen was PBMCs. The rearrangement uses TRBV29-1 and TRBJ2-3, with 7 nucleotides matching TRBD2. This TCR derives from a man aged 40-55 years with colorectal cancer. DNA of the CDR3: TGCAGCGCCTTGCCCCAGAGCGGGGGCACAGATACGCAGTATTTT. This gives the protein CSALPQSGGTDTQYF.